This TCR beta chain was identified during a study of tumor and adjacent non-tumor tissue in lung cancer. Study-level information: Stage I to III disease affected approximately 11 men and 5 women aged about 30 to 85. Study-level points and caveats: TCR diversity was significantly greater in tumor than normal lung tissue. In normal lung, the top 100 clones were significantly more dominant than in tumor. Patients with more diverse tumor TCRs had worse survival.

This sample's RNA came from whole unsorted tissue. Worth noting for this clonotype: Its antigen is unidentified. Here the CDR3 omits its conserved ending phenylalanine or tryptophan, so a read error is the likely source.

The library came from three nested PCR rounds adapted from ARM-PCR protocols. TCRdb used MiXCR to reprocess the multiplex PCR reads, holding one entry per CDR3 protein. The sample includes some 90,000 distinct CDR3 sequences, around 65% of them seen just once. The CDR3 runs 12 residues. Germline CDR1 reads MDHEN; CDR2 reads SYDVKM. This chain joins TRBV28 and TRBJ2-7, with D possibly matching TRBD1 (6 bases). The source material was lung tumor tissue. The source is a man aged 65 to 79 with non-small cell lung cancer. The CDR3 region is CGSTKGVYEQYL. CDR3 DNA sequence: TGTGGCAGCACCAAGGGGGTCTACGAGCAGTACTTA.